Below are 10 T cell receptor beta chains sequenced from a single sample in a study of blood T cell repertoires in COVID-19. The protocol was immunoSEQ multiplex PCR, while the TCRdb copy is restricted to in-frame clones and leaves out a portion. The profile shows 90,000 or so clones, approximately 91% of them singletons. Sequences were obtained from peripheral blood. The source of these receptors is a human donor with active COVID-19. The donor label of this sample is uncertain.

This rearrangement joins TRBV10-2 to TRBJ2-3; the match to TRBD1 covers 8 bases. The ends lost 7 bases at V and 2 bases at J; junction bases unmatched: 17. CDR1 is WSHSY, CDR2 SAAADI, per germline. This CDR3 comprises 18 residues. CDR3 residues: CASNPHPRTGRNTDTQYF. CDR3 DNA: TGCGCCAGCAACCCCCACCCCCGGACAGGGCGAAACACAGATACGCAGTATTTT.

V gene TRBV11-2 combines with J gene TRBJ2-7, with a weak D call TRBD1 (5 bases). Germline V gene lookup returns CDR1 SGHAT and CDR2 FQNNGV. V lost 5 bases and J 1 base, leaving 6 bases between the germline ends. The CDR3 is 12 residues long. In DNA, the CDR3 is TGTGCCAGCAGCCGACAGTCCTACGAGCAGTACTTC. This codes for CASSRQSYEQYF.

The chain uses TRBV9 and TRBJ2-7; 9 bases agree with TRBD1. The V and J ends lost 3 bases and 7 bases, in that order; junction bases with no gene match: 2. Looked up from germline, CDR1 is SGDLS and CDR2 is YYNGEE. The CDR3 has 12 amino acids. CDR3 bases: TGTGCCAGCAGCGCGACAGGGGGAGAGCAGTACTTC. Amino acid sequence: CASSATGGEQYF.

The chain uses TRBV6-1 and TRBJ1-1; D may be TRBD1 (6 bases). The germline V gene encodes CDR1 MNHNS and CDR2 SASEGT. Trimming stripped 2 bases from V and 6 bases from J, with 13 bases between. CDR3 length: 14 amino acids. CDR3 DNA: TGTGCCAGCAGTGAATGGGCAGGGGCGCCTGAAGCTTTCTTT. Translated: CASSEWAGAPEAFF.

The table lists this clone with a count of one. The chain joins TRBV4-1 to TRBJ2-3; 9 nucleotides match TRBD1. The CDR3 has 15 residues. Germline CDR1 MGHRA, CDR2 YSYEKL. The V gene end was trimmed by 4 bases and the J gene end by 2 bases; junction bases not matched to a gene: 4. The CDR3 is CASSPGTGHTDTQYF. Written as DNA, the CDR3 is TGCGCCAGCAGCCCAGGGACAGGGCACACAGATACGCAGTATTTT.

The chain links TRBV19 to TRBJ1-6; TRBD1 matches 7 bases. This CDR3 comprises 15 residues. Germline V gives CDR1 LNHDA, CDR2 SQIVND (reference sequence). V dropped 9 bases and J dropped 9; count of bases not matched to a gene: 14. The chain's CDR3 is CASRDGTDEFSPLHF. In DNA, the CDR3 is TGTGCCAGCCGGGATGGGACAGATGAATTTTCACCCCTCCACTTT.

This sequence joins TRBV3-1 (or the pseudogene TRBV3-2) and TRBJ2-3, with 7 bases matching TRBD2. The CDR3 sequence is 15 residues long. Germline lookup yields CDR1 LGHDT and CDR2 YNNKEL (reference sequence). J gave up 1 base and V 1 base, and 2 bases lay outside the gene matches. As DNA, the CDR3 is TGTGCCAGCAGCCAAGGCACTAGCGGCACAGATACGCAGTATTTT. It is translated as CASSQGTSGTDTQYF.

This clone was detected once. This chain uses TRBV5-6 with TRBJ1-5; D is possibly TRBD1 (6 bases). The CDR3 sequence is 16 residues long. CDR1 is SGHDT, CDR2 YYEEEE, per germline. V lost 6 bases, J lost 0 bases, and 16 bases lay in between. This chain's CDR3 is CASTLGGAYSNQPQHF. The CDR3 nucleotides are TGTGCCAGCACCCTCGGGGGGGCCTATAGCAATCAGCCCCAGCATTTT.

The gene calls are TRBV12-3 or TRBV12-4 and TRBJ2-5; the D is unclear. With 2 bases removed from V and 0 bases from J, the gap between germline ends came to 4 bases. The CDR3 covers 13 residues. CDR3 protein: CASSLRYQETQYF. CDR3 nucleotide sequence: TGTGCCAGCAGTTTACGGTACCAAGAGACCCAGTACTTC.

This sequence joins TRBV7-9 and TRBJ1-2; D is undetermined. The CDR3 loop spans 11 amino acids. Germline V CDR1 and CDR2: SEHNR, FQNEAQ (reference sequence). V was pared by 6 bases and J by 8 bases, with 10 bases between. CDR3 amino acids: CASSRQGGYTF. In nucleotides, the CDR3 is TGTGCCAGCAGTAGACAAGGAGGCTACACCTTC.